The rows below give T cell receptor beta chains drawn from one sample of a study of blood T cell repertoires in COVID-19. Assay: immunoSEQ multiplex PCR; the TCRdb copy retains only in-frame clones and omits some. The repertoire consists of 70,000 or so clones, with about 80% occurring once and the leading ten covering under 30%. The source material was peripheral blood. The receptors stem from a human donor in a cohort sampled during active COVID-19. Both conserved end residues are part of each CDR3. Fields, in order: J gene, CDR3 length, V gene, D gene, clone size, CDR3 DNA, CDR3 protein. A D gene is named only where the DNA matches it firmly. Size values are once, few and many counts, or a class for expanded clones, and some rows have none.

TRBJ2-3,16,TRBV7-2,TRBD1,-,TGTGCCAGCAGCTTCCTTGGGACAGGGGAAGTAGATACGCAGTATTTT,CASSFLGTGEVDTQYF
TRBJ2-3,16,TRBV7-9,TRBD2,-,TGTGCCAGCAGCTTAGGGACTAGCGGATACACAGATACGCAGTATTTT,CASSLGTSGYTDTQYF
TRBJ2-1,18,TRBV6-1,TRBD2,-,TGTGCCAGCAGTGACGGGACTAGCGGGGCAAGCTCCTACAATGAGCAGTTCTTC,CASSDGTSGASSYNEQFF
TRBJ2-5,14,TRBV4-2,TRBD2,-,TGTGCCAGCAGCCCCGGGACTAGGAAAGAGACCCAGTACTTC,CASSPGTRKETQYF
TRBJ1-3,14,TRBV3-1/TRBV3-2,-,-,TGTGCCAGCAGCCTGCAGGGAATTGGAAACACCATATATTTT,CASSLQGIGNTIYF
TRBJ1-1,14,TRBV2,-,-,TGTGCCAGCAGTGAATTACGGTTGAACACTGAAGCTTTCTTT,CASSELRLNTEAFF
TRBJ2-3,18,TRBV6-2/TRBV6-3,TRBD2,-,TGTGCCAGCAGTTACGGGGCTAGCGGGAGAGATTATACAGATACGCAGTATTTT,CASSYGASGRDYTDTQYF
TRBJ1-6,16,TRBV6-5,-,-,TGTGCCAGCAGTTACGTTATCCCGAACTGGAATTCACCCCTCCACTTT,CASSYVIPNWNSPLHF
TRBJ2-5,12,TRBV12-3/TRBV12-4,-,-,TGTGCCAGCAGTCGGGACTTGGAGACCCAGTACTTC,CASSRDLETQYF
TRBJ2-2,19,TRBV5-1,TRBD2,-,TGCGCCAGCAGCTGGGAACCGGGACTAGCGGGGGGGCCGACCGGGGAGCTGTTTTTT,CASSWEPGLAGGPTGELFF
TRBJ2-3,15,TRBV2,TRBD2,-,TGTGCCAGCACCGAGGGGGTTAGCGGGGGAGATACGCAGTATTTT,CASTEGVSGGDTQYF
TRBJ2-7,16,TRBV6-1,TRBD1,-,TGTGCCAGCAGTGAATATGCAGGACAGGCCTCCTACGAGCAGTACTTC,CASSEYAGQASYEQYF
TRBJ1-1,13,TRBV6-5,-,once,TGTGCCAGCAGGCCTGGCGGGGGCAATGAAGCTTTCTTT,CASRPGGGNEAFF
TRBJ1-5,17,TRBV7-2,-,few,TGTGCCAGCAGCGCACGAACCGGGGGGTCTAGCAATCAGCCCCAGCATTTT,CASSARTGGSSNQPQHF
TRBJ2-7,13,TRBV11-2,-,-,TGTGCCAGCAGCCTACGTTTGGGGGGCGAGCAGTACTTC,CASSLRLGGEQYF
TRBJ1-1,13,TRBV28,-,-,TGTGCCACCACAGGACAGTCGAACACTGAAGCTTTCTTT,CATTGQSNTEAFF
TRBJ2-7,15,TRBV6-4,TRBD2,-,TGTGCCAGCAGGACCGGGACTAGCGGGAGTCACGAGCAGTACTTC,CASRTGTSGSHEQYF
TRBJ1-5,13,TRBV7-2,TRBD1,many,TGTGCCAGCAGCCGGGACAGCTCTCTGGCCCAGCATTTT,CASSRDSSLAQHF
TRBJ2-2,15,TRBV2,TRBD2,-,TGTGCCAGCAGTGGGTCTAGCGGGAACACCGGGGAGCTGTTTTTT,CASSGSSGNTGELFF
TRBJ1-4,14,TRBV2,TRBD1,-,TGTGCCAGCAGTGTTGGGACAGGCAATGAAAAACTGTTTTTT,CASSVGTGNEKLFF
TRBJ1-1,15,TRBV11-2,-,-,TGTGCCAGCAGCCCCACCACCAGAACGAACACTGAAGCTTTCTTT,CASSPTTRTNTEAFF
TRBJ2-7,14,TRBV6-2/TRBV6-3,TRBD2,-,TGTGCCAGCAGCCCGGGACTAGTAGGCTACGAGCAGTACTTC,CASSPGLVGYEQYF
TRBJ2-7,17,TRBV24-1,TRBD1,-,TGTGCCACCAGTGAACCCTACCGGGACAGGTTTTTTGACGAGCAGTACTTC,CATSEPYRDRFFDEQYF
TRBJ2-7,15,TRBV7-9,TRBD1,-,TGTGCCAGCAGCTTCTCGACAGGGACGGCGGACGAGCAGTACTTC,CASSFSTGTADEQYF
TRBJ2-1,14,TRBV18,-,-,TGTGCCAGTTGGGGGGGCTCGAATTACAATGAGCAGTTCTTC,CASWGGSNYNEQFF
TRBJ2-1,15,TRBV28,TRBD2,-,TGTGCCAGCAGATCCACTAGCGGGGGGGCCCGAGAGCAGTTCTTC,CASRSTSGGAREQFF
TRBJ2-3,12,TRBV12-3/TRBV12-4,-,-,TGTGCCAGCAGTCTTCGGGAGAATACGCAGTATTTT,CASSLRENTQYF
TRBJ1-6,15,TRBV5-1,-,-,TGCGCCAGCAGCATCGGAGTGGGAGGAAATTCACCCCTCCACTTT,CASSIGVGGNSPLHF
TRBJ2-7,14,TRBV19,TRBD1,few,TGTGCCAGTAGTCAACAGGGGGCAGGCTACGAGCAGTACTTC,CASSQQGAGYEQYF
TRBJ1-4,15,TRBV28,-,-,TGTGCCAGCAGTTTATTACAGGCCTATAATGAAAAACTGTTTTTT,CASSLLQAYNEKLFF
TRBJ2-1,16,TRBV2,-,-,TGTGCCAGCAGGGTCGGGGAACGGACAGACAGCGATGAGCAGTTCTTC,CASRVGERTDSDEQFF
TRBJ2-1,15,TRBV4-2,TRBD2,-,TGTGCCAGCAGCCAAGTCCCGGGACTAGCGAATGAGCAGTTCTTC,CASSQVPGLANEQFF
TRBJ2-1,16,TRBV19,TRBD2,once,TGTGCCAGTAGTATCTTTGCGGGGGGCAATTACAATGAGCAGTTCTTC,CASSIFAGGNYNEQFF
TRBJ1-6,16,TRBV7-2,-,once,TGTGCCAGCAGCCGTAACGGGGGGGGGCTTGTGTCACCCCTCCACTTT,CASSRNGGGLVSPLHF
TRBJ2-2,14,TRBV6-6,-,-,TGTGCCAGCAGTTCGGCTAGGGGGACCGGGGAGCTGTTTTTT,CASSSARGTGELFF
TRBJ1-1,13,TRBV19,-,many,TGTGCCAGTAGTATAGGTCCGCGGACTGAAGCTTTCTTT,CASSIGPRTEAFF
TRBJ2-3,15,TRBV4-2,TRBD2,-,TGTGCCAGCAGCCAAACTAGCGGGGTCGACGATACGCAGTATTTT,CASSQTSGVDDTQYF
TRBJ2-1,14,TRBV12-5,TRBD1,-,TGTGCTAGTGGGCACGGGGACAGTCGCAATGAGCAGTTCTTC,CASGHGDSRNEQFF